This T cell receptor beta chain appears in the sequencing data of a study of cytomegalovirus exposure and HLA in healthy donors. Findings of the study overall: Specific recognition of CMV antigens was confirmed in vitro for a few chains (all CMV-associated).

The CDR3 spans 15 residues. V was shortened by 4 bases and J by 7 bases, with 14 bases between the two germline ends. Germline V lookup: CDR1 KGHSH, CDR2 LQKENI. Healthy bone marrow donors supplied every sample. With 60 Vbeta and 13 Jbeta primers, the PCR was carried out. The table came from immunoSEQ multiplex PCR; TCRdb's copy has only in-frame clones and leaves some out. The sample yields under 150,000 clones, 65% to 85% seen once. Note on this clone: The antigen is undetermined.

The sequenced sample consisted of PBMCs. V usage is TRBV18 and J usage is TRBJ1-6; D may be TRBD1 (5 bases). The source is a young man in good health and CMV-seronegative. The CDR3 loop reads CASSLNAGENSPLHF. CDR3 DNA sequence: TGTGCCAGCTCACTTAATGCGGGGGAAAATTCACCCCTCCACTTT.